The entry below gives a single T cell receptor (beta chain) sequence along with its context. Its cognate antigen is unknown. The data were obtained in a study of OX40 agonist ivuxolimab in advanced cancers. Points from the study as a whole: Specificity for antigen went undetermined in the expanded peripheral T cells.

Patients were ineligible given autoimmune disease history or systemic immunosuppression. Blood was sampled at baseline, cycle 4 day 1, and cycle 7 day 1. The assay was immunoSEQ multiplex PCR, and TCRdb's table has in-frame clones only and misses some. There are 9,500 to 12,000 clones in the sample; around 85% occur only once, and about 13% lies in the top ten. The length of the CDR3 is 12 residues. Germline values: CDR1 PRHDT, CDR2 FYEKMQ (reference sequence). V lost 7 bases and J lost 4, with 10 bases in between. The chain combines TRBV13 with TRBJ1-1; possible D gene TRBD1, 5 bases. The sample in question was CD4+ or CD8+ T cells sorted from blood, obtained in a trial of the OX40 agonist ivuxolimab. The clonotype originates from an adult with an advanced solid tumor such as melanoma, head and neck, liver or kidney cancer. The CDR3: CASKLGGTEAFF. Here the CDR3 DNA reads TGTGCCAGCAAGTTGGGGGGCACTGAAGCTTTCTTT.